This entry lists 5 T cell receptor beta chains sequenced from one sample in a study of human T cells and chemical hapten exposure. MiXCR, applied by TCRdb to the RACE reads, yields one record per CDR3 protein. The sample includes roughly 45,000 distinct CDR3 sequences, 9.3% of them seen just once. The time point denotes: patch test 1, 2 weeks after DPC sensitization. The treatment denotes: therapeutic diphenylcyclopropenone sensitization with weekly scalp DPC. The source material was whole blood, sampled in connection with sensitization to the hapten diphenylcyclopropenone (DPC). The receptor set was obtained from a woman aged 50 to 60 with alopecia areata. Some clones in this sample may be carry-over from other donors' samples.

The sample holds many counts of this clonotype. The CDR3 loop is CASSYSYQNTEAFF. The CDR3 bases are TGTGCCAGCAGTTACAGTTACCAGAACACTGAAGCTTTCTTT. This chain joins TRBV6-5 and TRBJ1-1; D is undetermined. Trimming cost V 2 bases and J 1 base, with 8 bases left between them. This CDR3 is 14 amino acids long. Germline V lookup: CDR1 MNHEY, CDR2 SVGAGI.

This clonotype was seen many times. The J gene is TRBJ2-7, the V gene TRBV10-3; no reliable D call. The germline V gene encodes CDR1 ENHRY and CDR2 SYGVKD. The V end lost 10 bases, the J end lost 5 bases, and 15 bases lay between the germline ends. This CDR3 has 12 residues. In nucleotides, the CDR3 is TGTGCCAGCAACACGTTCCGGGACGAGCAGTACTTC. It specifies CASNTFRDEQYF.

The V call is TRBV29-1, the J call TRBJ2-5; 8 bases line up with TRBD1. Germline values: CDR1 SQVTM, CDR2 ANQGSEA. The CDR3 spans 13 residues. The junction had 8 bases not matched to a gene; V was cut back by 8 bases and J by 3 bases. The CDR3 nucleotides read TGCAGCCTTCAAACGACAGGGGAAGAGACCCAGTACTTC. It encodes CSLQTTGEETQYF.

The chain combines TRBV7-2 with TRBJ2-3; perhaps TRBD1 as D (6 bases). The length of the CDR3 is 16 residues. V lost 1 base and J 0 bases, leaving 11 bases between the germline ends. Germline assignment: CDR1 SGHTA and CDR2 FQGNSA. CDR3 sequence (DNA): TGTGCCAGCAGCTTAGACAGGGCTGCTAGCACAGATACGCAGTATTTT. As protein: CASSLDRAASTDTQYF.

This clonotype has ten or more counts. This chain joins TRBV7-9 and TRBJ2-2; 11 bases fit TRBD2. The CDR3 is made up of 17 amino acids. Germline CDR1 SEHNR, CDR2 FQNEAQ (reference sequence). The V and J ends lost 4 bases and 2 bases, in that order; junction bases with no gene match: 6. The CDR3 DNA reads TGTGCCAGCAGCTCGCTTAGCGGGAGGGAAAACACCGGGGAGCTGTTTTTT. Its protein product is CASSSLSGRENTGELFF. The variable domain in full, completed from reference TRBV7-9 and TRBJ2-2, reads DTGVSQNPRHKITKRGQNVTFRCDPISEHNRLYWYRQTLGQGPEFLTYFQNEAQLEKSRLLSDRFSAERPKGSFSTLEIQRTEQGDSAMYLCASSSLSGRENTGELFFGEGSRLTVL.